Each of the 26 T cell receptor beta chains below was sequenced from the same sample in a study of CD8 T cells in Susac syndrome. Reverse transcription of roughly 0.5 to 1 ug RNA used random hexamers. TCRdb fed the immunoSEQ multiplex PCR reads into MiXCR, producing one record per CDR3 protein. The sample consists of 80,000 to 95,000 distinct CDR3 sequences, 94% of them appearing once. The source material was CD8+ T cells from PBMCs. The source of these receptors is a human donor with Susac syndrome.

The chain carries TRBV7-9 and TRBJ1-5; D unresolved. Per the germline V gene, CDR1 is SEHNR and CDR2 is FQNEAQ (reference sequence). Trimming removed 1 base from V and 2 bases from J, with 9 bases in between. The CDR3 has 15 amino acids. In DNA, the CDR3 is TGTGCCAGCAGCTTAGGCGGGTTGGGCAATCAGCCCCAGCATTTT. This sequence encodes CASSLGGLGNQPQHF.

The CDR3 loop reads CASSQGLREGPEQETQYF. As DNA, the CDR3 is TGTGCCAGCAGCCAAGGTTTACGGGAGGGCCCAGAACAAGAGACCCAGTACTTC. V and J are TRBV3-1 and TRBJ2-5; TRBD2 agrees at 8 bases. This CDR3 is 18 amino acids long. The trim removed 1 base at V and 2 bases at J, leaving 12 bases unmatched. Looked up from germline, CDR1 is LGHDT and CDR2 is YNNKEL (reference sequence).

The rearrangement joins TRBV7-6 to TRBJ2-2; D unclear. This CDR3 comprises 13 residues. V was shortened by 2 bases and J by 5 bases, with 6 bases between the two germline ends. Per the germline V gene, CDR1 is SGHVS and CDR2 is FNYEAQ. The CDR3 spells CASSLRLTGELFF. CDR3 nucleotides: TGTGCCAGCAGCTTACGGCTGACCGGGGAGCTGTTTTTT.

The J gene is TRBJ2-2, the V gene TRBV6-5; 13 bases fit TRBD2. CDR1 and CDR2 (germline): MNHEY, SVGAGI. The CDR3 has 17 residues. V lost 4 bases to trimming and J lost 5 bases; unmatched junction nucleotides: 7. The CDR3 protein is CASSFGLAGVYTGELFF. CDR3 DNA sequence: TGTGCCAGCAGTTTCGGACTAGCGGGGGTTTATACCGGGGAGCTGTTTTTT.

J is TRBJ1-5 and V is TRBV5-6; weak D call: TRBD1 (5 bases). Germline V CDR1 and CDR2: SGHDT, YYEEEE. V lost 0 bases and J 2 bases, leaving 9 bases between the germline ends. The CDR3 loop spans 15 amino acids. For the CDR3, the DNA is TGTGCCAGCAGCTTGGCGGGGCAGGGCAATCAGCCCCAGCATTTT. This codes for CASSLAGQGNQPQHF.

This chain uses TRBV30 with TRBJ2-7; tentatively, D is TRBD1 (6 bases). Germline V gene data show CDR1 as GTSNPN and CDR2 as SVGIG (reference sequence). V shed 3 bases and J shed 2 bases, with 11 bases lying between them. The CDR3 is 13 amino acids. The CDR3 sequence: CAWRRDNAYEQYF. The CDR3 DNA sequence: TGTGCCTGGAGAAGGGACAATGCCTACGAGCAGTACTTC.

This clonotype is medium-sized in the sample. The V call is TRBV6-2 or TRBV6-3, the J call TRBJ1-1, with D unresolved. V lost 2 bases to trimming and J lost 4 bases, with 8 bases between them. The CDR3 loop spans 13 amino acids. Germline V gene lookup returns CDR1 MNHEY and CDR2 SVGEGT. The CDR3 region has the DNA TGTGCCAGCAGTTACGGGGAGGTCACTGAAGCTTTCTTT. It translates to CASSYGEVTEAFF.

This clonotype is a singleton in its sample. The V and J genes are TRBV7-8 and TRBJ1-4; 8 nucleotides agree with TRBD1. The CDR3 loop spans 17 amino acids. Germline lookup yields CDR1 SGHVS and CDR2 FQNEAQ. V was clipped by 3 bases and J by 2 bases; unmatched bases: 8. The CDR3 loop reads CASSLGTGGVTNEKLFF. In DNA, the CDR3 is TGTGCCAGCAGCTTGGGAACAGGGGGAGTCACTAATGAAAAACTGTTTTTT.

This sequence joins TRBV30 and TRBJ2-1; D unresolved. The CDR3 length is 15 residues. V was trimmed by 5 bases and J by 0 bases, leaving 14 bases between them. Germline V gene sequence: CDR1 GTSNPN, CDR2 SVGIG (reference sequence). CDR3 in amino acids: CAWAPLRISYNEQFF. The CDR3 coding sequence is TGTGCCTGGGCACCTCTGCGGATCTCCTACAATGAGCAGTTCTTC.

The chain joins TRBV27 to TRBJ2-1; D is unclear. This CDR3 has 15 amino acids. Per germline, CDR1 MNHEY and CDR2 SMNVEV (reference sequence). Trimming took off 3 bases at V and 3 bases at J, with 12 bases between the two ends. This CDR3 reads CASSFSDPYYNEQFF. In DNA, the CDR3 is TGTGCCAGCAGTTTTAGTGACCCGTACTACAATGAGCAGTTCTTC.

The rearrangement links TRBV2 to TRBJ2-7; D gene ambiguous. The ends were cut back, 2 bases at V and 3 bases at J, with 14 bases in the middle. Germline CDR1 is SNHLY and CDR2 is FYNNEI. CDR3 length: 15 residues. The CDR3 reads CASSESTQGNYEQYF. CDR3 coding DNA: TGTGCCAGCAGTGAAAGCACACAAGGGAACTACGAGCAGTACTTC.

V is TRBV9 and J is TRBJ2-7, with a tentative D call TRBD1 (5 bases). Germline values: CDR1 SGDLS, CDR2 YYNGEE. The CDR3 covers 15 residues. V dropped 0 bases and J dropped 0 bases, with 10 bases sitting between them. CDR3: CASSVADSYSYEQYF. For the CDR3, the DNA is TGTGCCAGCAGCGTAGCTGACAGCTACTCCTACGAGCAGTACTTC.

The gene calls are TRBV4-2 and TRBJ2-5, with D tentatively TRBD2 (6 bases). The CDR3 sequence is 16 residues long. Germline V gene lookup returns CDR1 LGHNA and CDR2 YNFKEQ. Between the trimmed V and J ends, which lost 0 bases and 6 bases, there was a span of 17 bases. The DNA for the CDR3 is TGTGCCAGCAGCCAAGATCTCGGGGGAGGTTCGAAGACCCAGTACTTC. The encoded protein is CASSQDLGGGSKTQYF.

The chain joins TRBV7-3 to TRBJ2-1; 7 bases are shared with TRBD2. This CDR3 region has 16 residues. CDR1 is SGHTA, CDR2 FQGTGA, per germline. The junction had 8 bases not matched to a gene; V was cut back by 5 bases and J by 1 base. CDR3 loop: CASSPMTSRSYNEQFF. The CDR3 DNA reads TGTGCCAGCAGCCCCATGACTAGCAGGTCCTACAATGAGCAGTTCTTC.

The V and J genes are TRBV18 and TRBJ2-5, with 9 bases that match TRBD1. Germline lookup yields CDR1 KGHSH and CDR2 LQKENI. This CDR3 region has 16 residues. Trimming took 0 bases from V and 10 from J; bases not matched to a gene: 12. The CDR3 here is CASSPPITGGPAVQYF. The CDR3 nucleotides read TGTGCCAGCTCACCACCAATCACAGGGGGCCCTGCTGTCCAGTACTTC. The whole variable domain, filled in from reference TRBV18 and TRBJ2-5, reads NAGVMQNPRHLVRRRGQEARLRCSPMKGHSHVYWYRQLPEEGLKFMVYLQKENIIDESGMPKERFSAEFPKEGPSILRIQQVVRGDSAAYFCASSPPITGGPAVQYFGPGTRLLVL.

The V and J genes are TRBV20-1 and TRBJ1-1; D remains ambiguous. In germline, CDR1 is DFQATT, CDR2 SNEGSKA (reference sequence). This CDR3 comprises 16 residues. The V end lost 0 bases, the J end lost 2 bases, and 16 bases lay between the germline ends. As DNA, the CDR3 is TGCAGTGCTAGAGATGACCTTCACACTACTAACACTGAAGCTTTCTTT. It is translated as CSARDDLHTTNTEAFF.

This chain links TRBV5-6 with TRBJ2-7; 10 nucleotides align to TRBD2. This CDR3 has 17 residues. In germline, CDR1 is SGHDT, CDR2 YYEEEE. The ends lost 3 bases at V and 0 bases at J; junction bases unmatched: 9. CDR3 bases: TGTGCCAGCAGCTCCGATACTAGCGGGACCTCCTCCTACGAGCAGTACTTC. Protein sequence: CASSSDTSGTSSYEQYF.

The rearrangement links TRBV5-4 to TRBJ2-7; D possibly corresponds to TRBD2 (6 bases). The V and J ends lost 4 bases and 2 bases respectively, with 16 bases between them. The length of the CDR3 is 15 residues. Germline V lookup: CDR1 SGHNT, CDR2 YYREEE (reference sequence). CDR3 sequence reads: CASSPSVAETYEQYF. CDR3 nucleotide sequence: TGTGCCAGCAGCCCGTCCGTAGCGGAGACCTACGAGCAGTACTTC.

The chain uses TRBV6-2 or TRBV6-3 and TRBJ2-7; a possible D gene is TRBD2 (6 bases). The CDR3 loop spans 16 amino acids. The V gene's germline CDR1 is MNHEY and CDR2 SVGEGT. Between the trimmed V and J ends, which lost 2 bases and 3 bases, there was a span of 17 bases. This CDR3 is CASSYGRRGGRYEQYF. CDR3 DNA sequence: TGTGCCAGCAGTTACGGCAGGAGGGGAGGCCGCTACGAGCAGTACTTC.

This rearrangement joins TRBV7-2 to TRBJ2-7, with 8 bases matching TRBD2. Trimming removed 2 bases from V and 2 bases from J; junction bases left unmatched: 8. This CDR3 region has 16 residues. Per germline, CDR1 SGHTA and CDR2 FQGNSA. The CDR3 loop reads CASSLRVTSETYEQYF. The DNA of the CDR3 is TGTGCCAGCAGCTTAAGGGTGACTAGCGAAACCTACGAGCAGTACTTC.

The chain recombines TRBV7-9 with TRBJ2-5; TRBD1 agrees at 7 bases. Germline loops: CDR1 SEHNR, CDR2 FQNEAQ (reference sequence). The CDR3 is made up of 15 amino acids. After removal of 4 bases from V and 5 bases from J, the junction contained 10 bases not matched to a gene. In DNA form, the CDR3 reads TGTGCCAGCAGCTCCGACAGGGATGGAGGCGAGACCCAGTACTTC. Protein: CASSSDRDGGETQYF.

J is TRBJ2-7 and V is TRBV2; possible D gene TRBD2, 6 bases. The CDR3 extends over 14 amino acids. The V gene lost 7 bases and the J gene lost 0 bases, with 13 bases spanning the gap. Germline V gives CDR1 SNHLY, CDR2 FYNNEI. This CDR3 is CASTGLASSYEQYF. Here the CDR3 DNA reads TGTGCCAGCACAGGGCTAGCGAGCTCCTACGAGCAGTACTTC.

The V gene is TRBV23-1, the J gene TRBJ2-5, with 7 bases aligning to TRBD2. TRBV23-1 is an ORF, and what it does is uncertain. The CDR3 sequence is 16 residues long. V lost 8 bases and J lost 5; bases outside the gene matches: 17. In DNA form, the CDR3 reads TGCGCCAGCTCTAATGGGGAAGCGGGGCCACGGGAGACCCAGTACTTC. Encoded protein: CASSNGEAGPRETQYF.

The chain links TRBV6-8 to TRBJ1-1, with 7 bases identical to TRBD1. The CDR3 runs to 16 residues. After removal of 6 bases from V and 0 bases from J, the junction contained 10 bases not matched to a gene. The germline V gene encodes CDR1 MNHGY and CDR2 SAAAGT. For the CDR3, the DNA is TGTGCCAGCAGACTAGTCCTGGGACAGTTGAACACTGAAGCTTTCTTT. Translating gives CASRLVLGQLNTEAFF.

This chain connects TRBV7-9 to TRBJ2-1, with D uncertain. V was clipped by 1 base and J by 1 base, with 8 bases between them. Germline assignment: CDR1 SEHNR and CDR2 FQNEAQ (reference sequence). The CDR3 has 15 residues. The CDR3 is CASSLVIPSYNEQFF. CDR3 nucleotide sequence: TGTGCCAGCAGCTTAGTTATACCTTCCTACAATGAGCAGTTCTTC.

The genes are TRBV7-9 and TRBJ2-3, with 10 bases that match TRBD2. This CDR3 is 15 amino acids long. V shed 4 bases, J shed 5 bases, and the junction held 6 bases outside the gene matches. Germline V gives CDR1 SEHNR, CDR2 FQNEAQ (reference sequence). The CDR3 nucleotides are TGTGCCAGCAGCTCCAGCGGGGGGGCTGTAGATACGCAGTATTTT. It codes for CASSSSGGAVDTQYF.